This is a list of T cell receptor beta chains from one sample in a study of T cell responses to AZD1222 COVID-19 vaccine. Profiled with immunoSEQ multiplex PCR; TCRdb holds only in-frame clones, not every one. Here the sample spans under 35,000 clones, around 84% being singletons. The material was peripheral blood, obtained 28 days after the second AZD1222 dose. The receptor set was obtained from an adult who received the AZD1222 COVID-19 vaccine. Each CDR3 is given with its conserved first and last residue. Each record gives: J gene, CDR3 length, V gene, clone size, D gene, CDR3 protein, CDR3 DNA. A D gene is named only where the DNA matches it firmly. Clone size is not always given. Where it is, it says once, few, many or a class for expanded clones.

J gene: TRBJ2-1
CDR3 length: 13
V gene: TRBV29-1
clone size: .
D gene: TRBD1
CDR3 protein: CSVDRQGAYEQFF
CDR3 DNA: TGCAGCGTTGATAGGCAGGGGGCATATGAGCAGTTCTTC

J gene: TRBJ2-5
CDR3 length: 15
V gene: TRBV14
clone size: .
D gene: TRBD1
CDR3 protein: CASSFRTGAQETQYF
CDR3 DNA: TGTGCCAGCAGCTTTCGGACAGGGGCTCAAGAGACCCAGTACTTC

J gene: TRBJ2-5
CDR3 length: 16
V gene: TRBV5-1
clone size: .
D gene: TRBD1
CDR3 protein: CASSPGTGGYQETQYF
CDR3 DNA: TGCGCCAGCAGCCCCGGGACAGGGGGGTACCAAGAGACCCAGTACTTC

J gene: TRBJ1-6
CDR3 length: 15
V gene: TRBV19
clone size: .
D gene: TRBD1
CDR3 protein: CASSRDGTGDSPLHF
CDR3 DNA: TGTGCCAGTAGTAGAGACGGGACAGGGGACTCACCCCTCCACTTT

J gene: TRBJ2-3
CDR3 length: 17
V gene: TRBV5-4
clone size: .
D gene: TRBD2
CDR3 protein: CASSLGLAGVSTDTQYF
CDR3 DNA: TGTGCCAGCAGCTTGGGGCTAGCGGGAGTCTCCACAGATACGCAGTATTTT

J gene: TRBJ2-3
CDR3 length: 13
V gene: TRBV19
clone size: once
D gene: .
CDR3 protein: CASSPGVTDTQYF
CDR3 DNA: TGTGCCAGTAGTCCAGGGGTCACAGATACGCAGTATTTT

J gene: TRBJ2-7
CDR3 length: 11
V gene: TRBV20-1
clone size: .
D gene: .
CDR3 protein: CSAQGPYEQYF
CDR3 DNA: TGCAGTGCTCAGGGACCCTACGAGCAGTACTTC

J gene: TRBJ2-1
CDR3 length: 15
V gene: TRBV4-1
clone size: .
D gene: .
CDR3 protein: CASSQGVMSYNEQFF
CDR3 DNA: TGCGCCAGCAGCCAAGGTGTCATGTCCTACAATGAGCAGTTCTTC

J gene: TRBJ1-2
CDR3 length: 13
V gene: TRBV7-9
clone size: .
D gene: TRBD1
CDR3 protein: CASSPDRNLGYTF
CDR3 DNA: TGTGCCAGCAGCCCGGACAGGAATCTTGGCTACACCTTC

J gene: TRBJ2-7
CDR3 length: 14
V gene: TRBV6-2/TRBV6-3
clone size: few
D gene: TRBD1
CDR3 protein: CASSPDRGRYEQYF
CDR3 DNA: TGTGCCAGCAGTCCGGACAGGGGCCGGTACGAGCAGTACTTC

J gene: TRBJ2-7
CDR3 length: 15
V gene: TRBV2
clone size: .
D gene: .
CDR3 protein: CASTGPHQNSYEQYF
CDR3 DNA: TGTGCCAGCACCGGGCCACACCAAAATTCCTACGAGCAGTACTTC

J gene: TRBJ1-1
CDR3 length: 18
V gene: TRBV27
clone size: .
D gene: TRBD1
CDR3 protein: CASSLIARRGPVETEAFF
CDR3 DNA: TGTGCCAGCAGTTTAATCGCGAGGAGGGGGCCTGTGGAGACTGAAGCTTTCTTT

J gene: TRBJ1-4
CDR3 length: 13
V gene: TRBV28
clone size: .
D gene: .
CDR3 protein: CASRPGTNEKLFF
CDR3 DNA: TGTGCCAGCAGGCCCGGAACTAATGAAAAACTGTTTTTT

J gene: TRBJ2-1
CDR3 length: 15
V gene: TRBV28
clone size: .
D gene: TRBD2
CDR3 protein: CASSFSLAGGNEQFF
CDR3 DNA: TGTGCCAGCAGTTTTAGCCTAGCGGGGGGCAATGAGCAGTTCTTC

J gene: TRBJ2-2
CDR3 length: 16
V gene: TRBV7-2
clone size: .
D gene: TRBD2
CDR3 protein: CAIPRGSGGAPGELFF
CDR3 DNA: TGTGCCATCCCTCGGGGTAGCGGGGGGGCCCCCGGGGAGCTGTTTTTT

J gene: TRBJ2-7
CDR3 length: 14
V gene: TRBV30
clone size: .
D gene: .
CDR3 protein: CAWGKGGGLYEQYF
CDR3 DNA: TGTGCCTGGGGAAAAGGAGGGGGCCTCTACGAGCAGTACTTC

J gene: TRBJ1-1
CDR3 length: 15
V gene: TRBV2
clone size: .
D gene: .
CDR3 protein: CASSAGVSRGTEAFF
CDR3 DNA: TGTGCCAGCAGTGCAGGGGTTTCTCGAGGAACTGAAGCTTTCTTT

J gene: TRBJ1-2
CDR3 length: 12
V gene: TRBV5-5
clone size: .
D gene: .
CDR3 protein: CASSLGEDGYTF
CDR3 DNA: TGTGCCAGCAGCTTGGGCGAGGATGGCTACACCTTC

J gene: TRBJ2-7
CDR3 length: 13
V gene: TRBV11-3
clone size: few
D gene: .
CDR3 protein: CASSLTRGYEQYF
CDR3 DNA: TGTGCCAGCAGCTTAACCCGGGGTTACGAGCAGTACTTC

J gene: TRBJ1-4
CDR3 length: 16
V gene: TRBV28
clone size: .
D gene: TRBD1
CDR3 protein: CASSPRTGDSNEKLFF
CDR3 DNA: TGTGCCAGCAGTCCTCGGACAGGCGACTCTAATGAAAAACTGTTTTTT

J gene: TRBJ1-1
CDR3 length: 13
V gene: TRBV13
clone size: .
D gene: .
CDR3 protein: CASSLGAGSQAFF
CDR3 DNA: TGTGCCAGCAGCTTAGGGGCCGGCAGTCAAGCTTTCTTT

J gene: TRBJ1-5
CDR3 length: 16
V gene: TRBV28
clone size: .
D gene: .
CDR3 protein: CASSLAIGGGGQPQHF
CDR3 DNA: TGTGCCAGCAGCCTAGCCATTGGGGGCGGAGGTCAGCCCCAGCATTTT

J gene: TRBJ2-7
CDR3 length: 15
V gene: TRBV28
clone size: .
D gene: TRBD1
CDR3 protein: CASSKWDRATYEQYF
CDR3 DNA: TGTGCCAGCAGCAAATGGGACAGAGCTACCTACGAGCAGTACTTC

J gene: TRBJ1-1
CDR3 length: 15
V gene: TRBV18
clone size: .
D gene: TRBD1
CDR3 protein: CASSPPGQGGNEAFF
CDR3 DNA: TGTGCCAGCTCACCTCCGGGACAGGGAGGTAATGAAGCTTTCTTT

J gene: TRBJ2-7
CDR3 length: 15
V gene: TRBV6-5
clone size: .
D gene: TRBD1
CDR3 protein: CASSPDRGRWGEQYF
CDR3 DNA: TGTGCCAGCAGTCCCGACAGGGGGCGGTGGGGTGAGCAGTACTTC

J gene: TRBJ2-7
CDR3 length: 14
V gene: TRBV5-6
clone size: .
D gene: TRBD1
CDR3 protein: CASSLGQGYYEQYF
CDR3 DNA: TGTGCCAGCAGCTTAGGACAGGGGTACTACGAGCAGTACTTC

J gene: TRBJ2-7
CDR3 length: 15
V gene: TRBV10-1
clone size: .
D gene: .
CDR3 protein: CASSPGAGEQYEQYF
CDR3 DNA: TGCGCCAGCAGCCCAGGTGCTGGTGAGCAATACGAGCAGTACTTC

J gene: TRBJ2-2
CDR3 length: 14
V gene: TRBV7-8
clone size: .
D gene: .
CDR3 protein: CASSPLTLVGELFF
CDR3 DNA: TGTGCCAGCAGCCCCTTGACCTTGGTCGGGGAGCTGTTTTTT

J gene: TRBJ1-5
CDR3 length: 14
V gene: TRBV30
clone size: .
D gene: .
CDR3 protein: CAWSVGQSNQPQHF
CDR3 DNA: TGTGCCTGGAGTGTGGGGCAGAGCAATCAGCCCCAGCATTTT

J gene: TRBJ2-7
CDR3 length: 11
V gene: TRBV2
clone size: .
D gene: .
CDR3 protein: CASSEVYEQYF
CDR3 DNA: TGTGCCAGCAGTGAAGTCTACGAGCAGTACTTC

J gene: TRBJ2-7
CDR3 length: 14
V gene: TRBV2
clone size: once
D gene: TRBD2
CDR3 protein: CASRETSGTYEQYF
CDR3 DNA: TGTGCCAGCAGAGAGACTAGCGGGACCTACGAGCAGTACTTC

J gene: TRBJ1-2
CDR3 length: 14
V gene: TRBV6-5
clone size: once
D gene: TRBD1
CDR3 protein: CASSSRQGFAGYTF
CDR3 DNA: TGTGCCAGCAGTTCCCGACAGGGCTTTGCTGGCTACACCTTC

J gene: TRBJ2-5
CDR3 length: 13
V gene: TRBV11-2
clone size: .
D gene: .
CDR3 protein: CASSLTLQETQYF
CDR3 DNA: TGTGCCAGCAGCTTAACCCTCCAAGAGACCCAGTACTTC

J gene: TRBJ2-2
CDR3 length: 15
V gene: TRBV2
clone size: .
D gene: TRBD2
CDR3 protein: CASRALAVNTGELFF
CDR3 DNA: TGTGCCAGCAGGGCCCTAGCGGTAAACACCGGGGAGCTGTTTTTT

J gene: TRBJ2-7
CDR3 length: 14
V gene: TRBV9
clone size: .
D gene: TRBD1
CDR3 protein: CASSVAGTGYEQYF
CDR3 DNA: TGTGCCAGCAGCGTAGCTGGGACAGGGTACGAGCAGTACTTC

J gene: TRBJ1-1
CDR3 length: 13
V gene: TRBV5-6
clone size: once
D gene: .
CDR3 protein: CASTLTGNTEAFF
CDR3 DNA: TGTGCCAGCACCTTAACTGGGAATACTGAAGCTTTCTTT

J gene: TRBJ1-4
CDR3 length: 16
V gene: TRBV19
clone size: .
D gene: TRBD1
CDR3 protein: CASRYGQGSTNEKLFF
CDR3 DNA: TGTGCCAGTAGGTACGGACAGGGGTCAACTAATGAAAAACTGTTTTTT

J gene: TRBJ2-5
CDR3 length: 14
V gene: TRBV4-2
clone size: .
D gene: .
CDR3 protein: CASSPPGLQETQYF
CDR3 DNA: TGTGCCAGCAGCCCCCCCGGTCTCCAAGAGACCCAGTACTTC

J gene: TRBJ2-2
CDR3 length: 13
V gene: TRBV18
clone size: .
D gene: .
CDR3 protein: CASSLGQTGELFF
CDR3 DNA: TGTGCCAGCTCTCTTGGACAGACCGGGGAGCTGTTTTTT

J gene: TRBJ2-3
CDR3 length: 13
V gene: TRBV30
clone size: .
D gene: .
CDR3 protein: CAWAGVLADTQYF
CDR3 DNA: TGTGCCTGGGCGGGCGTGTTGGCAGATACGCAGTATTTT

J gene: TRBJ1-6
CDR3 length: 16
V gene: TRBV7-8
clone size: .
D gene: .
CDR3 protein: CASSFSRGEDNSPLHF
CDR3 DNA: TGTGCCAGCAGCTTTAGCCGGGGGGAGGATAATTCACCCCTCCACTTT

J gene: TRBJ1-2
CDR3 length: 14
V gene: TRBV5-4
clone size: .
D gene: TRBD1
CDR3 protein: CASSLQGYDYGYTF
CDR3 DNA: TGTGCCAGCAGCTTACAGGGGTATGACTATGGCTACACCTTC

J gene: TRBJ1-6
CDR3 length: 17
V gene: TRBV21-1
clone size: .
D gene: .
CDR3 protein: CASSKGSPKAGYSPLHF
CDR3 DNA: TGTGCCAGCAGCAAAGGCAGCCCGAAAGCAGGGTACTCACCCCTCCACTTT

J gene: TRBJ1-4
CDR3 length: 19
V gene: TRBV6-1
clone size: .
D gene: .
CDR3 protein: CASSEVLGGGRPGAEKLFF
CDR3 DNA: TGTGCCAGCAGTGAAGTCCTAGGTGGGGGGCGGCCAGGAGCTGAAAAACTGTTTTTT

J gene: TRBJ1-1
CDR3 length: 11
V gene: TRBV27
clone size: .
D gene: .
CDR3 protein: CASAGLTEAFF
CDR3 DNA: TGTGCCAGCGCTGGGTTGACTGAAGCTTTCTTT

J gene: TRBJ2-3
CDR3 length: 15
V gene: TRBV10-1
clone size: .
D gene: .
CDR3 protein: CASSESGRDGDTQYF
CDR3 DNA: TGCGCCAGCAGTGAGTCCGGGCGGGACGGGGATACGCAGTATTTT

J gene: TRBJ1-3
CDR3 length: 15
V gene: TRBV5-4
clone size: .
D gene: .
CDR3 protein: CASSLAGQPGNTIYF
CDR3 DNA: TGTGCCAGCAGCTTGGCCGGTCAACCCGGCAACACCATATATTTT

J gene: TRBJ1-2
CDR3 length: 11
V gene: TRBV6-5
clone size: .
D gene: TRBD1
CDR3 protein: CASGTANGYTF
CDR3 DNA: TGTGCCAGCGGGACAGCTAATGGCTACACCTTC

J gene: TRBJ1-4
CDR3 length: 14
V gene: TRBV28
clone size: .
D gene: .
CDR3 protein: CASSLGGPGEKLFF
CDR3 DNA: TGTGCCAGCAGTTTAGGGGGACCAGGAGAAAAACTGTTTTTT

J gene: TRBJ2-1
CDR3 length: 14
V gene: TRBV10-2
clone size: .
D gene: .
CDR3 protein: CASIPGPDRNEQFF
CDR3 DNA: TGCGCCAGCATTCCGGGACCAGATAGAAATGAGCAGTTCTTC